Sequencing of this T cell receptor beta chain was carried out in a study of T-cell memory formation after mild COVID-19. One entry per CDR3 protein, called by TCRdb with MiXCR from the 5' RACE reads. The data show approximately 150,000 distinct CDR3 sequences, approximately 15% seen once. CDR1 is SGHRS and CDR2 is YFSETQ in the germline V gene. V was cut by 0 bases and J by 2 bases, with 2 bases left in between. The CDR3 extends over 12 amino acids. In its sample, this clonotype was seen a few times. The sequenced material came from PBMCs or a T cell subset sorted from them (not recorded which). This receptor was obtained from an adult woman who had mild COVID-19 (a few samples of this study predate the infection). Cell type and time point are not known. This sequence joins TRBV5-1 and TRBJ1-2, with D unresolved. CDR3 protein: CASSLENYGYTF. As DNA, the CDR3 is TGCGCCAGCAGCTTGGAAAACTATGGCTACACCTTC.